Below, 10 T cell receptor beta chains from the same sample are listed, as sequenced in a study of T cells in Graves' hyperthyroidism and ophthalmopathy (dated by TCRdb to between 2018 and 2021). Library preparation used multiplex PCR. Instrument on record: Illumina HiSeq 2000. The TCR beta CDR3 regions were amplified from the RNA transcripts. The first round of RT-PCR for the TCR CDR3 was performed with the HTBI primer set and the Qiagen OneStep RT-PCR kit. TCRdb trimmed public reads at Q25 via fastp, called clones via MiXCR and kept in-frame beta chains. Under each unique CDR3 protein, matching rows form one entry showing the most common genes and DNA. Within this sample are 730,000 or so distinct CDR3 sequences, with around a sixth of them counted one time only. Together, the top ten hold 16% of the sample. The material sequenced was blood. The receptor set was obtained from a woman aged 50 to 65 with Graves' hyperthyroidism that later progressed to Graves' ophthalmopathy.

This clonotype was seen repeatedly, ten times or more. The chain has TRBV5-1 and TRBJ1-1; D call uncertain. The CDR3 is made up of 14 amino acids. Germline CDR1 reads SGHRS; CDR2 reads YFSETQ. Trimming removed 5 bases at V and 0 bases at J, with 11 bases between. CDR3 in DNA: TGCGCCAGCAGTGGAGGTTCTATGAACACTGAAGCTTTCTTT. Translation: CASSGGSMNTEAFF. Supplemented by reference TRBV5-1 and TRBJ1-1, the full variable domain reads KAGVTQTPRYLIKTRGQQVTLSCSPISGHRSVSWYQQTPGQGLQFLFEYFSETQRNKGNFPGRFSGRQFSNSRSEMNVSTLELGDSALYLCASSGGSMNTEAFFGQGTRLTVV.

This clonotype turned up a few times. V usage is TRBV6-9 and J usage is TRBJ1-6; 8 nucleotides match TRBD1. Germline CDR1 is MNHGY and CDR2 is SVAAGI. The CDR3 contains 15 residues. V trimming: 3 bases; J trimming: 5 bases; junction bases outside the gene matches: 3. CDR3 DNA: TGTGCCAGCAGTTACGACAGGGGCGATAATTCACCCCTCCACTTT. This codes for CASSYDRGDNSPLHF.

The table lists this clonotype with a few counts. The rearrangement links TRBV7-9 to TRBJ1-4; D is undetermined. CDR1 SEHNR and CDR2 FQNEAQ come from the germline V gene (reference sequence). The CDR3 spans 14 residues. The V end was cut by 5 bases, the J end by 7 bases, with 14 bases between. The CDR3 loop is CASSPGQWGEKLFF. CDR3 nucleotides: TGTGCCAGCAGCCCTGGTCAATGGGGTGAAAAACTGTTTTTT. Full variable domain (remainder filled in from reference TRBV7-9 and TRBJ1-4): DTGVSQNPRHKITKRGQNVTFRCDPISEHNRLYWYRQTLGQGPEFLTYFQNEAQLEKSRLLSDRFSAERPKGSFSTLEIQRTEQGDSAMYLCASSPGQWGEKLFFGSGTQLSVL.

This clonotype showed up many times. J is TRBJ1-1 and V is TRBV11-2, with 7 bases identical to TRBD1. The ends lost 1 base at V and 0 bases at J; junction bases unmatched: 8. The CDR3 covers 17 residues. Germline-derived CDR1 and CDR2 are SGHAT and FQNNGV. Here the CDR3 DNA reads TGTGCCAGCAGCTTAGTCAGGGGGACACGTATGAACACTGAAGCTTTCTTT. Amino acid sequence: CASSLVRGTRMNTEAFF.

The sample holds many counts of this clonotype. V usage is TRBV27 and J usage is TRBJ2-1, with 9 bases matching TRBD1. The junction had 4 bases not matched to a gene; V was cut back by 5 bases and J by 5 bases. The CDR3 is 14 amino acids. CDR1 and CDR2 from the germline V gene are MNHEY and SMNVEV (reference sequence). DNA of the CDR3: TGTGCCAGCAGTCCCCGGGACAGGGACAATGAGCAGTTCTTC. It codes for CASSPRDRDNEQFF.

This clonotype was found a few times. The chain uses TRBV20-1 and TRBJ2-5; D may be TRBD1 (6 bases). V lost 4 bases, J lost 4 bases, and 19 bases lay in between. CDR1 DFQATT and CDR2 SNEGSKA come from the germline V gene (reference sequence). CDR3 size: 15 residues. CDR3 DNA sequence: TGCAGTGCTAAAGCCGGCAGGGGAGTAGGAGAGACCCAGTACTTC. This codes for CSAKAGRGVGETQYF.

This clonotype was counted many times. The CDR3 region is CASSGGGRVYEQYF. The CDR3 nucleotides read TGTGCCAGCAGCGGTGGAGGGAGGGTCTACGAGCAGTACTTC. The chain carries TRBV9 and TRBJ2-7; 7 bases agree with TRBD2. The germline V gene has CDR1 SGDLS and CDR2 YYNGEE. V trimming: 3 bases; J trimming: 3 bases; junction bases outside the gene matches: 6. CDR3 size: 14 residues.

The chain recombines TRBV19 with TRBJ1-1; tentatively, D is TRBD1 (5 bases). The CDR3 sequence is 14 residues long. Germline V gene sequence: CDR1 LNHDA, CDR2 SQIVND (reference sequence). V was shortened by 3 bases and J by 5 bases, with 13 bases between the two germline ends. CDR3 nucleotides: TGTGCCAGTAGTATTAAAACAGGATTAACTGAAGCTTTCTTT. This codes for CASSIKTGLTEAFF.

V gene TRBV20-1 combines with J gene TRBJ2-1; tentatively, D is TRBD2 (5 bases). Trimming left V 6 bases short and J 0 bases short, with 12 bases between. The CDR3 contains 14 residues. Per the germline V gene, CDR1 is DFQATT and CDR2 is SNEGSKA (reference sequence). CDR3 nucleotide sequence: TGCAGTGCCCCCCGGGATAACTCCTACAATGAGCAGTTCTTC. Its protein product is CSAPRDNSYNEQFF.

This clonotype was found a few times. This sequence joins TRBV6-1 and TRBJ2-5; tentative D call: TRBD1 (7 bases). The CDR3 totals 12 residues. Trimming cost V 5 bases and J 14 bases, with 18 bases left between them. Per the germline V gene, CDR1 is MNHNS and CDR2 is SASEGT. CDR3 loop: CASSYSQGGLYF. The CDR3 DNA sequence: TGTGCCAGCAGTTACTCTCAGGGGGGACTCTACTTC.